The rows below give T cell receptor beta chains drawn from one sample of a study of long-term antiretroviral therapy in people with HIV. Clones were read by immunoSEQ multiplex PCR, and TCRdb kept only the in-frame ones, dropping some. The sample consists of approximately 34,000 clones, roughly four fifths of them appearing once. Material: unsorted PBMCs, obtained 1 year after starting antiretroviral therapy. The receptors here all came from a man between 18 and 29 years old with HIV. The CDR3 runs from the conserved cysteine through the conserved F or W. A D gene is named only where the DNA matches it firmly. Clone size is shown for a subset of rows, as once, few, many or a class of expanded clone.

TRBD2 TRBJ2-3 NA TRBV11-2 CASSLDSASGVTDTQYF TGTGCCAGCAGCTTAGATTCGGCTAGCGGGGTCACAGATACGCAGTATTTT
NA TRBJ2-7 NA TRBV27 CASSLGLGANYEQYF TGTGCCAGCAGTTTAGGTCTAGGGGCGAACTACGAGCAGTACTTC
NA TRBJ2-3 NA TRBV19 CASSIDREDTQYF TGTGCCAGTAGTATAGATCGAGAAGATACGCAGTATTTT
NA TRBJ1-1 NA TRBV6-5 CASSYSRKNTEAFF TGTGCCAGCAGTTACTCCCGGAAGAACACTGAAGCTTTCTTT
NA TRBJ1-1 NA TRBV29-1 CSLRTAGRVEAFF TGCAGCCTCCGGACAGCAGGAAGGGTCGAAGCTTTCTTT
TRBD2 TRBJ2-3 NA TRBV28 CASSLLSGTSGRSEYF TGTGCCAGCAGTCTCCTGTCCGGGACTAGCGGGAGGAGTGAGTATTTT
NA TRBJ1-1 NA TRBV10-3 CAISEGRVGAFF TGTGCCATCAGTGAGGGCAGGGTTGGGGCTTTCTTT
TRBD1 TRBJ1-1 NA TRBV10-1 CASSEEGQGASEAFF TGCGCCAGCAGTGAGGAGGGACAGGGGGCTTCTGAAGCTTTCTTT
TRBD2 TRBJ2-2 once TRBV10-3 CAISIAGPDTGELFF TGTGCCATCAGTATAGCGGGACCCGACACCGGGGAGCTGTTTTTT
TRBD2 TRBJ2-3 once TRBV9 CASSAGLAGGTDTQYF TGTGCCAGCAGCGCCGGACTAGCGGGGGGCACAGATACGCAGTATTTT
NA TRBJ2-7 NA TRBV28 CASSLPILLRGGEQYF TGTGCCAGCAGTCTTCCTATCCTACTAAGGGGTGGCGAGCAGTACTTC
NA TRBJ2-2 few TRBV9 CASSASGGTGELFF TGTGCCAGCAGCGCATCTGGGGGAACCGGGGAGCTGTTTTTT
NA TRBJ2-7 NA TRBV7-2 CASSLGTGEQYF TGTGCCAGCAGCTTGGGGACGGGCGAGCAGTACTTC
TRBD1 TRBJ1-1 NA TRBV4-1 CASSQGQGGPRTEAFF TGCGCCAGCAGCCAAGGACAGGGAGGCCCGAGGACTGAAGCTTTCTTT
NA TRBJ2-1 NA TRBV29-1 CSVDRGAHNEQFF TGCAGCGTTGACAGGGGCGCACACAATGAGCAGTTCTTC
TRBD1 TRBJ2-7 NA TRBV27 CASSRRTGETYEQYF TGTGCCAGCAGCCGGCGGACAGGGGAAACCTACGAGCAGTACTTC
TRBD2 TRBJ2-7 NA TRBV5-5 CASSLDMRGGTYEQYF TGTGCCAGCAGCTTGGACATGCGGGGGGGAACCTACGAGCAGTACTTC
TRBD2 TRBJ2-2 NA TRBV28 CASSLGEGTGELFF TGTGCCAGCAGTTTGGGGGAGGGAACCGGGGAGCTGTTTTTT
NA TRBJ2-7 NA TRBV7-9 CASRGGSTYEQYF TGTGCCAGTCGGGGCGGGTCGACCTACGAGCAGTACTTC
TRBD1 TRBJ2-7 NA TRBV28 CASSLKPWDSSYEQYF TGTGCCAGCAGTTTAAAGCCCTGGGACAGCTCCTACGAGCAGTACTTC
NA TRBJ1-5 few TRBV10-2 CASSYLYSNQPQHF TGCGCCAGCAGTTACCTATATAGCAATCAGCCCCAGCATTTT
TRBD1 TRBJ1-5 NA TRBV27 CASSPGTGGSNQPQHF TGTGCCAGCAGCCCCGGGACAGGAGGCAGCAATCAGCCCCAGCATTTT
TRBD2 TRBJ2-7 NA TRBV27 CASSLKSSGGYEQYF TGTGCCAGCAGTTTAAAAAGTAGCGGGGGCTACGAGCAGTACTTC
NA TRBJ2-1 NA TRBV27 CASSLGGVTYNEQFF TGTGCCAGCAGTTTAGGCGGGGTGACCTACAATGAGCAGTTCTTC
TRBD1 TRBJ2-5 NA TRBV5-1 CASSPLGQGLQETQYF TGCGCCAGCAGCCCTCTGGGACAGGGGTTACAAGAGACCCAGTACTTC
NA TRBJ1-5 few TRBV2 CASRGSIRSQPQHF TGTGCCAGCAGAGGGAGTATACGAAGTCAGCCCCAGCATTTT
NA TRBJ2-7 NA TRBV4-3 CASSQSSLQNEQYF TGCGCCAGCAGCCAAAGCAGTCTTCAAAACGAGCAGTACTTC
TRBD1 TRBJ1-2 few TRBV10-3 CAISFTGGDYTF TGTGCCATCAGTTTCACAGGGGGTGACTACACCTTC
NA TRBJ1-1 NA TRBV28 CASSPPYRSPLNTEAFF TGTGCCAGCAGTCCCCCGTACAGATCCCCCCTGAACACTGAAGCTTTCTTT
TRBD1 TRBJ1-5 NA TRBV6-5 CASSRSTGGSQPQHF TGTGCCAGCAGTCGGTCCACAGGGGGAAGTCAGCCCCAGCATTTT
NA TRBJ1-2 NA TRBV7-9 CASSLGGGNGYTF TGTGCCAGCAGCTTAGGCGGGGGGAATGGCTACACCTTC
NA TRBJ1-1 NA TRBV5-1 CASSLRSANTEAFF TGCGCCAGCAGCCTAAGATCAGCGAACACTGAAGCTTTCTTT
NA TRBJ2-7 NA TRBV5-1 CASSLGGTKSSYEQYF TGCGCCAGCAGCTTGGGGGGGACAAAGAGCTCCTACGAGCAGTACTTC
TRBD1 TRBJ1-2 NA TRBV5-4 CASSPDRGNYGYTF TGTGCCAGCAGCCCGGACAGGGGGAACTATGGCTACACCTTC
NA TRBJ1-2 NA TRBV15 CATSRASFSYGYTF TGTGCCACCAGCAGAGCCAGTTTCTCCTATGGCTACACCTTC
NA TRBJ2-7 once TRBV6-6 CASSPVNLSYEQYF TGTGCCAGCAGCCCAGTAAATCTGTCCTACGAGCAGTACTTC
TRBD2 TRBJ2-5 NA TRBV27 CASRSGLAKETQYF TGTGCCAGCAGATCGGGACTAGCCAAAGAGACCCAGTACTTC
TRBD1 TRBJ2-5 NA TRBV5-4 CASSWDSRAETQYF TGTGCCAGCAGCTGGGACAGTCGGGCGGAGACCCAGTACTTC
TRBD1 TRBJ2-2 NA TRBV5-6 CASRSGQGANTGELFF TGTGCCAGCAGATCGGGACAGGGCGCGAACACCGGGGAGCTGTTTTTT
TRBD1 TRBJ1-1 NA TRBV25-1 CASSETGVTEAFF TGTGCCAGCAGCGAAACAGGGGTCACTGAAGCTTTCTTT
TRBD1 TRBJ1-4 few TRBV7-9 CASSFGSGGVPNEKLFF TGTGCCAGCAGCTTCGGTTCAGGGGGCGTACCTAATGAAAAACTGTTTTTT
NA TRBJ2-7 once TRBV27 CASSFIPLGEQYF TGTGCCAGCAGTTTTATTCCATTAGGCGAGCAGTACTTC
NA TRBJ2-7 NA TRBV4-1 CASSQERGRGSYEQYF TGCGCCAGCAGCCAAGAGAGGGGCAGGGGCTCCTACGAGCAGTACTTC
TRBD2 TRBJ2-1 NA TRBV11-3 CASSLEGLAEHNEQFF TGTGCCAGCAGCTTAGAGGGACTAGCGGAACACAATGAGCAGTTCTTC
TRBD1 TRBJ2-7 NA TRBV6-5 CASSYPGQYYEQYF TGTGCCAGCAGTTACCCGGGACAGTACTACGAGCAGTACTTC
NA TRBJ2-3 NA TRBV11-2 CASSLEAGGTDTQYF TGTGCCAGCAGCTTAGAAGCGGGTGGAACAGATACGCAGTATTTT
NA TRBJ2-1 NA TRBV15 CATSRVQGVVHWGLYNEQFF TGTGCCACCAGCAGAGTCCAGGGTGTGGTTCATTGGGGACTGTACAATGAGCAGTTCTTC
TRBD2 TRBJ2-1 NA TRBV5-6 CASSYFPGGYNEQFF TGTGCCAGCAGCTACTTTCCGGGAGGCTACAATGAGCAGTTCTTC
NA TRBJ1-2 once TRBV5-6 CASSLKYRERNYGYTF TGTGCCAGCAGCTTAAAGTACAGGGAAAGGAACTATGGCTACACCTTC